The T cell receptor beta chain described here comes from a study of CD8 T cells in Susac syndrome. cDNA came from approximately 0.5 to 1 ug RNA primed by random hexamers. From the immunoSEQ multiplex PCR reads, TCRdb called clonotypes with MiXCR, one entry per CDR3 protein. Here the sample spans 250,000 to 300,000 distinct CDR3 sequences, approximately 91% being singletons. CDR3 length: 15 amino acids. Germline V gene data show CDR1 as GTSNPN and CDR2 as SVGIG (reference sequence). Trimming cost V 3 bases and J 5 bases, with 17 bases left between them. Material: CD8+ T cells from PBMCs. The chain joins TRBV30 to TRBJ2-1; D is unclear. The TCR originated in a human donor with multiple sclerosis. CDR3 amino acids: CAWSQDSPPHNEQFF. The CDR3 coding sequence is TGTGCCTGGAGCCAGGATAGCCCTCCCCACAATGAGCAGTTCTTC.